This T cell receptor (beta chain) was identified in a study of T cells in Graves' hyperthyroidism and ophthalmopathy. It was RNA transcripts that yielded the amplified TCR beta CDR3 regions. HTBI primers drove first-round RT-PCR of the TCR CDR3. TCRdb used MiXCR to reprocess the multiplex PCR reads, holding one entry per CDR3 protein. The data show some 700,000 distinct CDR3 sequences, around 16% seen once. Trimming cost V 0 bases and J 4 bases; bases outside gene matches: 9. CDR1 is SGDLS and CDR2 is YYNGEE in the germline V gene. CDR3 length equals 17 residues. This rearrangement joins TRBV9 to TRBJ2-1; TRBD2 matches 8 bases. The sample comprised blood. The receptor comes from a man aged 50-60 years with Graves' hyperthyroidism. The CDR3 protein is CASSVDGREGGYNEQFF. CDR3 bases: TGTGCCAGCAGCGTAGACGGCCGGGAGGGTGGATACAATGAGCAGTTCTTC.